The 17 T cell receptor beta chains below were found in one sample sequenced in a study of T cell responses to AZD1222 COVID-19 vaccine (dated by TCRdb to the early 2020s). The library relied on the immunoSEQ multiplex PCR assay. TCRdb's version of the immuneACCESS table is confined to in-frame rearrangements and falls short of the full clone set. An unresolved V gene accounts for under half of the shortfall where checked; the remainder is of unknown origin. The sample records about 140,000 clones, 85% to 95% of which are singletons. 12% of the sample is taken by the ten largest. The time point label corresponds to: sample from adult after SARS-CoV-2 infection, after symptom onset. The sequences come from peripheral blood, collected after recovery from COVID-19. These TCRs come from an adult who had recovered from COVID-19.

The chain couples TRBV7-3 to TRBJ2-3; 10 bases are a match to TRBD2. This CDR3 is built from 16 residues. J was trimmed by 4 bases and V by 4 bases; bases with no gene match: 8. The germline V gene encodes CDR1 SGHTA and CDR2 FQGTGA. CDR3 nucleotides: TGTGCCAGCAGCTCCCTAGCGGGAGTAGGATCAGATACGCAGTATTTT. It is translated as CASSSLAGVGSDTQYF.

The chain recombines TRBV9 with TRBJ2-1; D gene unclear. This CDR3 region has 15 residues. Trimming left V 4 bases short and J 3 bases short, with 14 bases between. The germline CDR1 and CDR2 sequences are SGDLS and YYNGEE. In nucleotides, the CDR3 is TGTGCCAGCAGCCTCCGGTCATCGGGCTACAATGAGCAGTTCTTC. Its protein is CASSLRSSGYNEQFF.

The J gene is TRBJ2-7, the V gene TRBV28; TRBD1 matches 8 bases. V trimming: 4 bases; J trimming: 2 bases; junction bases outside the gene matches: 4. Germline V CDR1 and CDR2: MDHEN, SYDVKM. CDR3 size: 14 residues. The CDR3 nucleotides read TGTGCCAGCAGTTCCGGACAGGGTACCTACGAGCAGTACTTC. It translates to CASSSGQGTYEQYF.

The rearrangement uses TRBV24-1 and TRBJ2-3; 8 bases line up with TRBD2. This CDR3 comprises 18 residues. Trimming took 4 bases from V and 8 from J; bases not matched to a gene: 19. The V gene's germline CDR1 is KGHDR and CDR2 SFDVKD. The CDR3 spells CATSDPKLTSGWFSTQYF. CDR3 DNA: TGTGCCACCAGTGACCCTAAATTAACTAGCGGATGGTTTAGTACGCAGTATTTT.

This chain uses TRBV3-1 (or the pseudogene TRBV3-2) with TRBJ1-4; no reliable D call. The CDR3 has 11 residues. Trimming cost V 3 bases and J 7 bases, with 3 bases left between them. CDR1 LGHDT and CDR2 YNNKEL come from the germline V gene (reference sequence). The CDR3 region is CASSQGEKLFF. The CDR3 nucleotides read TGTGCCAGCAGCCAGGGTGAAAAACTGTTTTTT.

The chain carries TRBV5-5 and TRBJ1-3; TRBD1 matches at 8 bases. Germline V gene lookup returns CDR1 SGHKS and CDR2 YYEKEE (reference sequence). The CDR3 loop spans 15 amino acids. With 4 bases clipped from V and 9 bases from J, the junction kept 12 bases outside the gene matches. The CDR3 here is CASSRRQGLGITIYF. The CDR3 nucleotides are TGTGCCAGCAGCAGGAGACAGGGGCTTGGGATCACCATATATTTT.

The chain joins TRBV29-1 to TRBJ1-2, with 9 bases fitting TRBD1. Germline V gene lookup returns CDR1 SQVTM and CDR2 ANQGSEA. With 4 bases clipped from V and 7 bases from J, the junction kept 4 bases outside the gene matches. The CDR3 extends over 12 amino acids. The CDR3 reads CSVGQGVGGYTF. CDR3 nucleotide sequence: TGCAGCGTTGGACAGGGGGTCGGTGGCTACACCTTC.

V usage is TRBV11-2 and J usage is TRBJ2-5; tentative D call: TRBD2 (6 bases). Germline V lookup: CDR1 SGHAT, CDR2 FQNNGV. The V and J ends lost 5 bases and 0 bases respectively, with 16 bases between them. The CDR3 is 16 amino acids. The DNA for the CDR3 is TGTGCCAGCAGCCATTTAATCCGGGAGTACCAAGAGACCCAGTACTTC. Translating gives CASSHLIREYQETQYF.

The chain uses TRBV19 and TRBJ2-3; 9 nucleotides agree with TRBD1. Germline CDR1 reads LNHDA; CDR2 reads SQIVND (reference sequence). V lost 5 bases to trimming and J lost 7 bases; unmatched junction nucleotides: 4. The CDR3 is 13 residues long. The CDR3 protein is CASSVDRGHTQYF. The DNA for the CDR3 is TGTGCCAGTAGTGTGGACAGGGGCCATACGCAGTATTTT.

V is TRBV18 and J is TRBJ2-3; D is uncertain. The CDR3 spans 14 residues. V was clipped by 3 bases and J by 4 bases, with 11 bases between them. The germline CDR1 and CDR2 sequences are KGHSH and LQKENI. CDR3 in DNA: TGTGCCAGCTCACCCTCGGCCCCGGCAGATACGCAGTATTTT. Protein product: CASSPSAPADTQYF.

The chain uses TRBV29-1 and TRBJ1-2, with TRBD1 matching over 8 bases. From germline, CDR1 is SQVTM and CDR2 ANQGSEA. V gave up 1 base and J gave up 4 bases; unmatched junction bases: 5. This CDR3 has 14 amino acids. In DNA, the CDR3 is TGCAGCGTTGAAGGTCAGGGGGCTCCCTATGGCTACACCTTC. This codes for CSVEGQGAPYGYTF.

This clone has a single count. The chain links TRBV6-4 to TRBJ2-7; D not certain. The CDR3 has 13 amino acids. Germline V gives CDR1 MRHNA, CDR2 SNTAGT. Trimming took off 6 bases at V and 4 bases at J, with 13 bases between the two ends. The chain's CDR3 is CASSQSFGYEQYF. CDR3 bases: TGTGCCAGCAGCCAGAGCTTTGGATACGAGCAGTACTTC.

The chain combines TRBV28 with TRBJ2-3; 7 nucleotides agree with TRBD1. CDR3 length equals 18 residues. V gave up 3 bases and J gave up 1 base; unmatched junction bases: 13. Germline lookup yields CDR1 MDHEN and CDR2 SYDVKM. The CDR3 loop is CASSFPPGQILGTDTQYF. Here the CDR3 DNA reads TGTGCCAGCAGTTTCCCCCCGGGACAGATTCTTGGCACAGATACGCAGTATTTT.

Only one count was recorded for this clone. J is TRBJ2-5 and V is TRBV19; 7 bases agree with TRBD2. Per the germline V gene, CDR1 is LNHDA and CDR2 is SQIVND (reference sequence). This CDR3 has 14 amino acids. The ends lost 3 bases at V and 5 bases at J; junction bases unmatched: 6. The CDR3 loop reads CASSMGLLRETQYF. The CDR3 nucleotides read TGTGCCAGTAGTATGGGACTACTGCGGGAGACCCAGTACTTC.

The V call is TRBV15, the J call TRBJ1-5; D not resolved. Germline V gene sequence: CDR1 LNHNV, CDR2 YYDKDF (reference sequence). The CDR3 sequence is 15 residues long. Trimming shortened V by 0 bases and J by 7 bases, and 13 bases separated the two germline ends. CDR3 protein: CATSRDKGQRQPQHF. The CDR3 DNA reads as TGTGCCACCAGCAGAGATAAAGGGCAAAGGCAGCCCCAGCATTTT. Together with reference TRBV15 and TRBJ1-5, the CDR3 gives the full variable domain: DAMVIQNPRYQVTQFGKPVTLSCSQTLNHNVMYWYQQKSSQAPKLLFHYYDKDFNNEADTPDNFQSRRPNTSFCFLDIRSPGLGDTAMYLCATSRDKGQRQPQHFGDGTRLSIL.

This clone was picked up one time. This chain links TRBV19 with TRBJ2-1; 12 bases line up with TRBD2. CDR1 is LNHDA and CDR2 is SQIVND in the germline V gene (reference sequence). V lost 4 bases to trimming and J lost 9 bases; unmatched junction nucleotides: 19. This CDR3 is built from 19 residues. The chain's CDR3 is CASSSTGTSGFLPPSEQFF. The CDR3 coding sequence is TGTGCCAGTAGTAGTACCGGGACTAGCGGGTTCCTCCCTCCGAGTGAGCAGTTCTTC.

This chain links TRBV19 with TRBJ1-1, with D perhaps matching TRBD1 (6 bases). The CDR3 totals 14 residues. Germline V lookup: CDR1 LNHDA, CDR2 SQIVND (reference sequence). V lost 6 bases and J lost 1, with 12 bases in between. This chain's CDR3 is CASRWGQSNTEAFF. The CDR3 DNA follows: TGTGCCAGTAGATGGGGGCAGTCGAACACTGAAGCTTTCTTT.